One T cell receptor (beta chain) is described in this entry. The sample is drawn from a study of TIL therapy for anti-PD-1-resistant metastatic lung cancer. This was the immunoSEQ v3 assay. Sequencing used immunoSEQ multiplex PCR; TCRdb keeps in-frame clones, though not all of them. The data hold roughly 7,000 clones, with about 63% observed a single time. Time point reported: pre-treatment sample, taken before nivolumab and TIL therapy. The tumor samples were excised metastases, mostly pleural nodules or supraclavicular lymph nodes. Germline V lookup: CDR1 SQVTM, CDR2 ANQGSEA. This CDR3 region has 13 residues. Between the trimmed V and J ends, which lost 5 bases and 1 base, there was a span of 11 bases.

The sample in question was tumor tissue, obtained at baseline. The chain employs TRBV29-1 and TRBJ1-1, with D perhaps TRBD1 (6 bases). The clonotype originates from a person aged 25-80 years with non-small cell lung cancer. The DNA for the CDR3 is TGCAGCGTTAGTGGAGGGGGGAACACTGAAGCTTTCTTT. It is translated as CSVSGGGNTEAFF.